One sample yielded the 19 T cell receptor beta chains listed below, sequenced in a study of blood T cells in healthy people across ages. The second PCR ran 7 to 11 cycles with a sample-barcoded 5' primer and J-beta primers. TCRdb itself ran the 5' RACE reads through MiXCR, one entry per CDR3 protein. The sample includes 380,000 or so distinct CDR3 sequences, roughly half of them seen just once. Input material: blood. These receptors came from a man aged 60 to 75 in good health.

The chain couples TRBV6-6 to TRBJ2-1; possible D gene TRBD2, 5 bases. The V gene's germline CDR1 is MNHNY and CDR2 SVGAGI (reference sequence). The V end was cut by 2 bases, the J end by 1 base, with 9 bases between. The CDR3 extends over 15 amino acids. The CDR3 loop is CASSYPRGSYNEQFF. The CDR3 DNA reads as TGTGCCAGCAGTTACCCGAGAGGGTCCTACAATGAGCAGTTCTTC.

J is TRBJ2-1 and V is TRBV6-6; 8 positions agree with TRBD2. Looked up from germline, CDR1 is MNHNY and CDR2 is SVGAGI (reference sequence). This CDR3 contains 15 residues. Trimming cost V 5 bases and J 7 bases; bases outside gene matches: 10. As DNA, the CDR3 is TGTGCCAGCAGTCAAAGAGCGGGAGATGGGAATGAGCAGTTCTTC. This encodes CASSQRAGDGNEQFF.

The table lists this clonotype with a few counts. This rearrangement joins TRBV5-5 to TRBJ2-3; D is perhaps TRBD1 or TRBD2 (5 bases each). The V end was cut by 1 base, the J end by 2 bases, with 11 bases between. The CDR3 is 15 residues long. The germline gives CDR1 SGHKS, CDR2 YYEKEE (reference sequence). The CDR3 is CASSLFGADTDTQYF. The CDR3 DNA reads TGTGCCAGCAGCTTGTTCGGGGCGGACACAGATACGCAGTATTTT.

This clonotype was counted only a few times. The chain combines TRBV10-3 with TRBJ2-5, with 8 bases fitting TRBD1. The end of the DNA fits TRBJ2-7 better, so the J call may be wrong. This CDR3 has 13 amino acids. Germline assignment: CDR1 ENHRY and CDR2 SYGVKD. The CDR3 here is CAISEGQGYEQYF. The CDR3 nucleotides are TGTGCCATCAGTGAGGGACAGGGCTACGAGCAGTACTTC.

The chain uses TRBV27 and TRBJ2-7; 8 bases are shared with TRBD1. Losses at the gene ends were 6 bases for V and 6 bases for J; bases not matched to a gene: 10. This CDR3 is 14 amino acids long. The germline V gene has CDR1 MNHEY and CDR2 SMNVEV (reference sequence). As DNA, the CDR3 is TGTGCCAGCAGACCACCGACGACAGGGGCCGAGCAGTACTTC. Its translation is CASRPPTTGAEQYF.

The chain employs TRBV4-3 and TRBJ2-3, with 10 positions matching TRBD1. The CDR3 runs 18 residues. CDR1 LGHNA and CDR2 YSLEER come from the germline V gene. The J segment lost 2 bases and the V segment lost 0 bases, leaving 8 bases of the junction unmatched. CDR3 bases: TGCGCCAGCAGCCAAGAGCCAAGGGACAGGGGAGCCACAGATACGCAGTATTTT. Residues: CASSQEPRDRGATDTQYF.

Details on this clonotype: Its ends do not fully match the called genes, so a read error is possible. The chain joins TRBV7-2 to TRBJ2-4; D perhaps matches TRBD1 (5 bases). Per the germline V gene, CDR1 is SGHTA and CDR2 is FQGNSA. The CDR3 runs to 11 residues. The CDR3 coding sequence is TGTGTCAGCAGCCTAGGACAAGGGCTGTACTTC. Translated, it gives CVSSLGQGLYF.

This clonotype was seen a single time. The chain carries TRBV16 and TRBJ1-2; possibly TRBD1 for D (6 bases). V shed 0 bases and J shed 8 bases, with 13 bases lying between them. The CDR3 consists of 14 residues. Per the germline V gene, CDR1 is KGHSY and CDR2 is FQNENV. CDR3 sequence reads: CASSQSSRDTGYTF. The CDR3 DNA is TGTGCCAGCAGCCAATCGTCGAGGGACACCGGCTACACCTTC.

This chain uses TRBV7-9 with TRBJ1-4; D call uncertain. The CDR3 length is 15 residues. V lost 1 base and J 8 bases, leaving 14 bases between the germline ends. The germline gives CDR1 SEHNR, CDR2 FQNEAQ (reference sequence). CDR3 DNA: TGTGCCAGCAGCTTAGGCTCAGCAAGAAGGGAAAAACTGTTTTTT. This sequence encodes CASSLGSARREKLFF.

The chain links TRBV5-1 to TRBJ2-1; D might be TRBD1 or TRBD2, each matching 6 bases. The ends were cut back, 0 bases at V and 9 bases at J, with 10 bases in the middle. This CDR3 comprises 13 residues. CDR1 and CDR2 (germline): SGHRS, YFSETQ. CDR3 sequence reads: CASSLVGGSEQFF. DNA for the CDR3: TGCGCCAGCAGCTTGGTGGGGGGCAGTGAGCAGTTCTTC.

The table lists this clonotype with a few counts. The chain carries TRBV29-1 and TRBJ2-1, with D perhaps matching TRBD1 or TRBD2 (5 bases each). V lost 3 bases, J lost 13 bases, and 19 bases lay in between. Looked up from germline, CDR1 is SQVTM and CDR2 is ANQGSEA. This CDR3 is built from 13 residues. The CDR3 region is CSVENPRGAQQFF. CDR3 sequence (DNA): TGCAGCGTTGAGAACCCCCGGGGCGCCCAACAGTTCTTC.

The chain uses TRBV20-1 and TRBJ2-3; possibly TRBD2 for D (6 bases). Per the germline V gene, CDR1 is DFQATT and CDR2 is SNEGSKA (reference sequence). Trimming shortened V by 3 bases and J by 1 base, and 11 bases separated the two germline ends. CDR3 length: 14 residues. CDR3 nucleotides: TGCAGTGCTAGGTCCCAGCGGGGCACAGATACGCAGTATTTT. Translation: CSARSQRGTDTQYF.

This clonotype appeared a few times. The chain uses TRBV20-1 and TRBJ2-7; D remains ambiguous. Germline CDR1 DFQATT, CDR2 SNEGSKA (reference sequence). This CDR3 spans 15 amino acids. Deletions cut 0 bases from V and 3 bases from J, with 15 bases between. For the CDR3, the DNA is TGCAGTGCTAGAGATGGCCTAAACCCCTTCTACGAGCAGTACTTC. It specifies CSARDGLNPFYEQYF.

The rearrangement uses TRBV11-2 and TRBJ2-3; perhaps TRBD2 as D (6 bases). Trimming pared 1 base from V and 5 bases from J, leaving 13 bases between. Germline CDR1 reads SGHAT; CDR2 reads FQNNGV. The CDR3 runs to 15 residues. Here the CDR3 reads CASSLVVMRGDTQYF. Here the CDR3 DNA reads TGTGCCAGCAGCTTAGTAGTCATGCGGGGAGATACGCAGTATTTT. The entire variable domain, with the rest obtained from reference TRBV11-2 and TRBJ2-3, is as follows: EAGVAQSPRYKIIEKRQSVAFWCNPISGHATLYWYQQILGQGPKLLIQFQNNGVVDDSQLPKDRFSAERLKGVDSTLKIQPAKLEDSAVYLCASSLVVMRGDTQYFGPGTRLTVL.

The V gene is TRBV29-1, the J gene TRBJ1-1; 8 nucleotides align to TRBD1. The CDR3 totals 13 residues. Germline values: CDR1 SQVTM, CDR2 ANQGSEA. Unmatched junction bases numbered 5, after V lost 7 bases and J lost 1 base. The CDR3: CSALDRENTEAFF. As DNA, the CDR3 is TGCAGCGCCCTGGACAGGGAGAACACTGAAGCTTTCTTT.

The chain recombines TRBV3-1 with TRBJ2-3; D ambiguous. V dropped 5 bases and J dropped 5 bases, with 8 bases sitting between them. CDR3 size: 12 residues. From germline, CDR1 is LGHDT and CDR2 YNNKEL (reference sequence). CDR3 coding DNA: TGTGCCAGCAGCTTCGTTCGAGATACGCAGTATTTT. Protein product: CASSFVRDTQYF.

The CDR3 reads CASTFWDRVNEQFF. CDR3 coding DNA: TGTGCCAGCACGTTTTGGGACAGGGTCAATGAGCAGTTCTTC. The rearrangement uses TRBV7-9 and TRBJ2-1, with 9 bases fitting TRBD1. CDR3 size: 14 residues. The trim removed 7 bases at V and 6 bases at J, leaving 7 bases unmatched. Germline V lookup: CDR1 SEHNR, CDR2 FQNEAQ (reference sequence).

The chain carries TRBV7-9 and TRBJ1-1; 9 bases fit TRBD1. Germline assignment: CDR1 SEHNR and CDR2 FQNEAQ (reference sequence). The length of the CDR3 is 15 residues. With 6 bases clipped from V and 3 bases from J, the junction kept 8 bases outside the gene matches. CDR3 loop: CASSSTGGRDTEAFF. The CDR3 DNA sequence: TGTGCCAGCAGTTCGACAGGGGGTCGGGACACTGAAGCTTTCTTT. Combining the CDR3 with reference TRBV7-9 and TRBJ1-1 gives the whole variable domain DTGVSQNPRHKITKRGQNVTFRCDPISEHNRLYWYRQTLGQGPEFLTYFQNEAQLEKSRLLSDRFSAERPKGSFSTLEIQRTEQGDSAMYLCASSSTGGRDTEAFFGQGTRLTVV.

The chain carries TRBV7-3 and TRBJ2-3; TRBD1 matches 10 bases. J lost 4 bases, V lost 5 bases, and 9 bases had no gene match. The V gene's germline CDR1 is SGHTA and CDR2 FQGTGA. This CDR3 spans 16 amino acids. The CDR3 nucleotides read TGTGCCAGCAGCACGGGACAGGGGAGGAGGCCAGATACGCAGTATTTT. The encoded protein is CASSTGQGRRPDTQYF.